These 14 T cell receptor beta chains were all obtained from the same sample, sequenced in a study of cytomegalovirus exposure and HLA in healthy donors. 60 Vbeta and 13 Jbeta primers were used in PCR. Method: immunoSEQ multiplex PCR; TCRdb's copy keeps in-frame clones and lacks some. The repertoire holds roughly 200,000 clones, with roughly 84% as singletons. The sample taken for sequencing was PBMCs. These receptors were obtained from a boy younger than 10 in good health and CMV-seronegative.

This clone has a handful of counts. The chain employs TRBV6-1 and TRBJ2-7; no reliable D call. Trimming shortened V by 2 bases and J by 3 bases, and 5 bases separated the two germline ends. Germline V gene lookup returns CDR1 MNHNS and CDR2 SASEGT. The CDR3 loop spans 12 amino acids. The DNA of the CDR3 is TGTGCCAGCAGTGAACTCGGCTACGAGCAGTACTTC. Its translation is CASSELGYEQYF.

This clone was seen only once. The V call is TRBV6-5, the J call TRBJ2-5; D is possibly TRBD1 (5 bases). V was trimmed by 6 bases and J by 2 bases, leaving 10 bases between them. The CDR3 length is 13 residues. Germline V CDR1 and CDR2: MNHEY, SVGAGI. CDR3 region: CASRTTVQETQYF. CDR3 coding DNA: TGTGCCAGCAGGACGACAGTTCAAGAGACCCAGTACTTC.

This chain joins TRBV21-1 and TRBJ2-1; the DNA was not used to check the table's D call, TRBD2. TRBV21-1 is classified as a pseudogene. The CDR3 contains 13 residues. CDR3 loop: CASSPPEGNEQFF. The CDR3 coding sequence is TGTGCCAGCAGCCCTCCCGAGGGTAATGAGCAGTTCTTC.

The J gene is TRBJ2-7, the V gene TRBV30; possible D gene TRBD1, 6 bases. CDR1 and CDR2 (germline): GTSNPN, SVGIG (reference sequence). V was pared by 3 bases and J by 7 bases, with 28 bases between. The CDR3 totals 17 residues. The CDR3 DNA reads as TGTGCCTGGAGCGCCATACTGACAGGCCCAAGGTTCGGGGAGCAGTACTTC. As protein: CAWSAILTGPRFGEQYF.

This clone was detected once. The rearrangement joins TRBV11-2 to TRBJ2-7; no firm D call. The CDR3 spans 12 residues. V was clipped by 3 bases and J by 1 base, with 4 bases between them. CDR1 and CDR2 from the germline V gene are SGHAT and FQNNGV. DNA of the CDR3: TGTGCCAGCAGCTTGCAGTCCTACGAGCAGTACTTC. This gives the protein CASSLQSYEQYF.

The V gene is TRBV19, the J gene TRBJ1-5, with 8 nucleotides matching TRBD1. This CDR3 comprises 13 residues. The V and J ends lost 7 bases and 4 bases, in that order; junction bases with no gene match: 3. The germline CDR1 and CDR2 sequences are LNHDA and SQIVND (reference sequence). DNA of the CDR3: TGTGCCAGTACCGGGACAGGAAATCAGCCCCAGCATTTT. It codes for CASTGTGNQPQHF.

The V gene is TRBV13, the J gene TRBJ2-4; TRBD2 is a possible D gene (5 bases). The CDR3 is made up of 14 amino acids. V gave up 5 bases and J gave up 0 bases, with 8 bases separating them. Germline CDR1 and CDR2: PRHDT and FYEKMQ (reference sequence). Written as DNA, the CDR3 is TGTGCCAGCAGCCCCGGAGGAGCCAAAAACATTCAGTACTTC. Amino acids: CASSPGGAKNIQYF.

The gene calls are TRBV11-2 and TRBJ2-1, with no clear D. The germline V and J ends were trimmed by 5 bases and 5 bases, with 16 bases remaining between them. Per the germline V gene, CDR1 is SGHAT and CDR2 is FQNNGV. There are 15 residues in the CDR3. CDR3 coding DNA: TGTGCCAGCAGCCCTATCATGGGCCTCGACAATGAGCAGTTCTTC. Its protein product is CASSPIMGLDNEQFF.

CDR3 sequence (DNA): TGTGCCAGCAGCTTAGAAGGTTTCGGCGGGGGGGCTCCAGAGACCCAGTACTTC. Protein sequence: CASSLEGFGGGAPETQYF. The rearrangement links TRBV11-2 to TRBJ2-5; 9 positions agree with TRBD2. This CDR3 contains 18 residues. Unmatched junction bases numbered 12, after V lost 0 bases and J lost 4 bases. Germline V gives CDR1 SGHAT, CDR2 FQNNGV.

This clone was detected only a few times. V usage is TRBV6-5 and J usage is TRBJ2-1, with TRBD1 identical over 11 bases. The germline CDR1 and CDR2 sequences are MNHEY and SVGAGI. V gave up 2 bases and J gave up 6 bases; unmatched junction bases: 3. The CDR3 runs 15 residues. The CDR3 nucleotides read TGTGCCAGCAGTTACCGGGACAGGGGGGGCAATGAGCAGTTCTTC. Its translation is CASSYRDRGGNEQFF.

The V gene is TRBV12-5, the J gene TRBJ2-5; 9 bases fit TRBD1. Looked up from germline, CDR1 is LGHNT and CDR2 is FRNRAP. The V gene end was trimmed by 7 bases and the J gene end by 4 bases; junction bases not matched to a gene: 7. CDR3 length equals 14 residues. The CDR3 nucleotides are TGTGCTAGTGCGGGACAGGGTGGTTCAGAGACCCAGTACTTC. Protein product: CASAGQGGSETQYF.

The table lists this clone with a few counts. This sequence joins TRBV5-1 and TRBJ2-5, with 9 bases matching TRBD2. V dropped 0 bases and J dropped 2; count of bases not matched to a gene: 5. CDR3 length: 16 amino acids. Germline CDR1 is SGHRS and CDR2 is YFSETQ. The DNA for the CDR3 is TGCGCCAGCAGCTTGGGGCCTAGCGGGGCGCAAGAGACCCAGTACTTC. Translating gives CASSLGPSGAQETQYF.

J is TRBJ1-2 and V is TRBV11-2; D might be TRBD1 (6 bases). V was pared by 4 bases and J by 8 bases, with 20 bases between. This CDR3 is built from 15 residues. Germline V CDR1 and CDR2: SGHAT, FQNNGV. CDR3 DNA sequence: TGTGCCAGCAGCTCCCCCGGTGGGGGCGCGGTCGGCTACACCTTC. Protein: CASSSPGGGAVGYTF. Variable domain in full (rest from reference TRBV11-2 and TRBJ1-2): EAGVAQSPRYKIIEKRQSVAFWCNPISGHATLYWYQQILGQGPKLLIQFQNNGVVDDSQLPKDRFSAERLKGVDSTLKIQPAKLEDSAVYLCASSSPGGGAVGYTFGSGTRLTVV.

This clone was observed a single time. This rearrangement joins TRBV29-1 to TRBJ2-2; D possibly corresponds to TRBD2 (5 bases). The CDR3 contains 13 residues. Trimming took 4 bases from V and 0 from J, leaving 6 bases between them. Per germline, CDR1 SQVTM and CDR2 ANQGSEA. The CDR3 here is CSVGETNTGELFF. In DNA form, the CDR3 reads TGCAGCGTTGGGGAGACGAACACCGGGGAGCTGTTTTTT.